The text below deals with one TCR beta chain. PCR was performed using 60 Vbeta and 13 Jbeta primers. Libraries were prepared by immunoSEQ multiplex PCR; TCRdb keeps only in-frame clonotypes and omits some of them. The data show 99,000 or so clones, over 65% seen once. V shed 4 bases and J shed 2 bases, with 20 bases lying between them. Germline CDR1 reads SGHDN; CDR2 reads FVKESK. CDR3 length: 17 amino acids. These data come from a study of cytomegalovirus exposure and HLA in healthy donors. The wider study: A previous analysis identified approximately 110 million unique TCR beta sequences derived from 180 million or so T cells.

Sequencing input: PBMCs. The rearrangement links TRBV14 to TRBJ1-1, with a tentative D call TRBD1 (5 bases). The origin of this receptor is a man aged 40-55 years in good health and CMV-seropositive. CDR3 DNA sequence: TGTGCCAGCAGCCCAGAACCATACTCGGACATTAACACTGAAGCTTTCTTT. Translating it yields CASSPEPYSDINTEAFF. Full variable domain (rest looked up from reference TRBV14 and TRBJ1-1): EAGVTQFPSHSVIEKGQTVTLRCDPISGHDNLYWYRRVMGKEIKFLLHFVKESKQDESGMPNNRFLAERTGGTYSTLKVQPAELEDSGVYFCASSPEPYSDINTEAFFGQGTRLTVV.